The TCR beta chain under discussion was sequenced for a study of T-cell reconstitution after alpha-beta-depleted transplantation in children. Study conclusions and caveats: Some patients' high day-60 TCRbeta diversity was attributed to recipient cells surviving conditioning. The study reportedly traced alpha-beta T cells about two months after transplant to several hundred expanded graft clones.

Unique molecular identifiers were incorporated when the TCRbeta library was constructed. One entry per CDR3 protein results from TCRdb running MiXCR on the PCR reads. The sample carries 780,000 or so distinct CDR3 sequences, approximately 15% recorded once. This clonotype was seen just once. Its antigen remains unidentified. This CDR3 comprises 16 residues. Germline CDR1 reads LNHDA; CDR2 reads SQIVND (reference sequence). Unmatched junction bases numbered 8, after V lost 3 bases and J lost 0 bases. This chain joins TRBV19 and TRBJ2-7; TRBD2 aligns across 7 bases. The input for sequencing was PBMCs, mostly from graft donor cells, taken 360 days after TCRalphabeta/CD19-depleted stem cell transplant. The receptor was isolated from a male patient between 10 and 17 years old who had a stem cell transplant for acute lymphoblastic leukemia, so the T cells may come from the graft donor. The CDR3 DNA is TGTGCCAGTAGTATCTGGAGCGGGGCTACCTCCTACGAGCAGTACTTC. Its protein is CASSIWSGATSYEQYF.